Sequencing of this TCR beta chain was carried out in a study of cytomegalovirus exposure and HLA in healthy donors. Study-level information: Earlier, 200 million or so T cells were analyzed, and about 100 million unique TCR beta sequences were found among them. Study-wide points: HLA alleles showed associations with approximately 15,000 TCR beta sequences in a later analysis, at a 0.05 false discovery rate. Across donors, presence/absence analyses took sequencing depth to be roughly uniform.

CDR3 length: 14 residues. Germline CDR1 and CDR2: GTSNPN and SVGIG (reference sequence). The trim removed 5 bases at V and 3 bases at J, leaving 6 bases unmatched. To note about this clone: Its target is unknown.

The PCR had 60 Vbeta and 13 Jbeta primers. Per the original methods: An analysis performed later counted roughly 80 million unique TCR beta chains (roughly 11 million of them shared). Here immunoSEQ multiplex PCR was the method, and the copy in TCRdb shows in-frame clones only, minus some. D and trimming come from the DNA, and the V and J calls and clone size come from that table. The sample consists of under 35,000 clones, 60% to 80% of them appearing once. Sequenced sample: PBMCs. The chain couples TRBV30 to TRBJ1-5, with 8 bases fitting TRBD1. The sequence derives from a male donor in good health and CMV-seropositive. Here the CDR3 DNA reads TGTGCCTGGGGTCGGACAGGGTTCAATCAGCCCCAGCATTTT. Protein: CAWGRTGFNQPQHF.